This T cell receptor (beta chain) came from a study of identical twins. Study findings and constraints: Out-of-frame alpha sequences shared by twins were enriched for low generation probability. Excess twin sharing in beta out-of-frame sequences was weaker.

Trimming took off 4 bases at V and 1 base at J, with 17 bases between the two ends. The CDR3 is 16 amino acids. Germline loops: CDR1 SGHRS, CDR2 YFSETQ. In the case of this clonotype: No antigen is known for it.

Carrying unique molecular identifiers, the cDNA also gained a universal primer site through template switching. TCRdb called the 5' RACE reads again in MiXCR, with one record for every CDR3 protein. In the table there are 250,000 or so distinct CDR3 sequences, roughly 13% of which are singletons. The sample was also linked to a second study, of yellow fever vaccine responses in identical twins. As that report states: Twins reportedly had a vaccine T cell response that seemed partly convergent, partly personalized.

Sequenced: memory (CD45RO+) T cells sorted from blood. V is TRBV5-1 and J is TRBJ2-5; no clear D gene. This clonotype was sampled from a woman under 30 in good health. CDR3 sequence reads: CASSRNPGLPQETQYF. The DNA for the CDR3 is TGCGCCAGCAGCCGGAACCCAGGTCTACCCCAAGAGACCCAGTACTTC.